The clone carrying this T cell receptor (beta chain) was seen ten or more times. The antigen is undetermined. The sample's time point: persistent/refractory GD, antithyroid drugs over 5 years with positive TRAb. From RNA extracted from PBMCs, the TCR library was made. The sample comes from a study of regulatory T cells in long-lasting Graves disease. Between the trimmed V and J ends, which lost 6 bases and 4 bases, there was a span of 12 bases. Germline V gene data show CDR1 as MNHEY and CDR2 as SMNVEV (reference sequence). The CDR3 has 13 amino acids. Findings and caveats of the study: Between persistent patients, roughly 2,600 public clonotypes were shared, exceeding the 900 to 1,000 shared between new patients.

Through Arm-PCR of CDR3 regions and iRepertoire HTBI primers, TCR beta libraries were built. Via MiXCR, TCRdb re-called the multiplex PCR reads, giving one row per CDR3 protein. The sample lists over 350,000 distinct CDR3 sequences; about 20% were seen once. The chain uses TRBV27 and TRBJ1-2, with unresolved D. This clonotype was sampled from a female donor with Graves disease. The sequencing here drew on peripheral blood mononuclear cells (PBMCs), taken when the disease was refractory, from a patient treated with antithyroid drugs. The CDR3 sequence is CASSKRSSYGYTF. CDR3 DNA: TGTGCCAGCAGCAAGAGGTCAAGCTATGGCTACACCTTC.